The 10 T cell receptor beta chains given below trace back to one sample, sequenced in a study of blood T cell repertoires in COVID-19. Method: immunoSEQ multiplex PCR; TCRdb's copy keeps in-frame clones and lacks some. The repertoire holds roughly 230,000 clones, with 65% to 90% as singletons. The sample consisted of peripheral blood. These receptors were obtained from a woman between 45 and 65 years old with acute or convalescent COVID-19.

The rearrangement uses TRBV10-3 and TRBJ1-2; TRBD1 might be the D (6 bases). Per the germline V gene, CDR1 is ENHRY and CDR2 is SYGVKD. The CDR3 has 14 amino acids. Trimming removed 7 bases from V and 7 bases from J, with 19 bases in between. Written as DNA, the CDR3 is TGTGCCATCAACCCGACAGGAACGATGGTTGGCTACACCTTC. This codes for CAINPTGTMVGYTF.

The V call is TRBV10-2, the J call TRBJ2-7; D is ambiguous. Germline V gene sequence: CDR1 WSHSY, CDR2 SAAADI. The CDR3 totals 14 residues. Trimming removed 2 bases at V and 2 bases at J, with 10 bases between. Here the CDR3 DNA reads TGCGCCAGCAGTGAGGACTTTAAGACCTACGAGCAGTACTTC. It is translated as CASSEDFKTYEQYF.

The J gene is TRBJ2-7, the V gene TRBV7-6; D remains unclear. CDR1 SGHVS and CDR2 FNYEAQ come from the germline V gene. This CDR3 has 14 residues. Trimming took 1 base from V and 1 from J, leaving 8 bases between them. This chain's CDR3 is CASSLGTESYEQYF. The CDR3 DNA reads TGTGCCAGCAGCTTAGGCACAGAGTCCTACGAGCAGTACTTC.

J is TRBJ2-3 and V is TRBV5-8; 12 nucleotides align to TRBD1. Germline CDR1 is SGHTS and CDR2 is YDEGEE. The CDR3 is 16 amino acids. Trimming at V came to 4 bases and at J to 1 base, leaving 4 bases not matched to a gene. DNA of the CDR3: TGTGCCAGCAGCCAGGGACAGGGGGCTCGCACAGATACGCAGTATTTT. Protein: CASSQGQGARTDTQYF. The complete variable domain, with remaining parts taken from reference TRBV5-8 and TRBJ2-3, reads EAGVTQSPTHLIKTRGQQATLRCSPISGHTSVYWYQQALGLGLQFLLWYDEGEERNRGNFPPRFSGRQFPNYSSELNVNALELEDSALYLCASSQGQGARTDTQYFGPGTRLTVL.

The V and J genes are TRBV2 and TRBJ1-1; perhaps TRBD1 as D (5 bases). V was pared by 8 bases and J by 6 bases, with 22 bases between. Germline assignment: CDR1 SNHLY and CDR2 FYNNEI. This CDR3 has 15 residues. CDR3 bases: TGTGCCAGCGGGGGGGAAAAAGGGTTCATCTCTGAAGCTTTCTTT. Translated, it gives CASGGEKGFISEAFF.

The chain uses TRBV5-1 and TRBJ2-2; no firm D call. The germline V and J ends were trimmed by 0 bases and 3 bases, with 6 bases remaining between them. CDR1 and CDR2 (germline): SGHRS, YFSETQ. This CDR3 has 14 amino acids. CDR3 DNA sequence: TGCGCCAGCAGCTTGGCCGGTCACACCGGGGAGCTGTTTTTT. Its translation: CASSLAGHTGELFF.

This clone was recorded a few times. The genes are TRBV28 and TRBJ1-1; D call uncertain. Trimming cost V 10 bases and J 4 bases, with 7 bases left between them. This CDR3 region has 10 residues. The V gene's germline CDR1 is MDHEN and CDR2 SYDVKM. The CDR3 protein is CATRGTEAFF. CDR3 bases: TGTGCCACCCGGGGCACTGAAGCTTTCTTT.

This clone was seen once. The CDR3 DNA follows: TGTGCCAGCAGTTACATTTCACGGGGAGTTACTGAAGCTTTCTTT. It is translated as CASSYISRGVTEAFF. The chain joins TRBV6-5 to TRBJ1-1; D uncertain. Germline-derived CDR1 and CDR2 are MNHEY and SVGAGI. The V end was cut by 2 bases, the J end by 5 bases, with 15 bases between. The CDR3 sequence is 15 residues long.

CDR3 DNA: TGTGCCAGCAGAGGCGGACAGGGGTATACTGAAGCTTTCTTT. This translates into CASRGGQGYTEAFF. The gene calls are TRBV2 and TRBJ1-1, with 9 nucleotides matching TRBD1. The CDR3 is made up of 14 amino acids. V shed 6 bases, J shed 5 bases, and the junction held 7 bases outside the gene matches. Germline values: CDR1 SNHLY, CDR2 FYNNEI.

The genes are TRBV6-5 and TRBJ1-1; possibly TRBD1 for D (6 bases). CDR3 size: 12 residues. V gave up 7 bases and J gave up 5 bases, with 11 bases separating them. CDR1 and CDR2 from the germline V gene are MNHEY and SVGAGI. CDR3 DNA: TGTGCCAGCATTAGGGGGGGGACTGAAGCTTTCTTT. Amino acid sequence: CASIRGGTEAFF.